A single sample is the source of the 27 T cell receptor beta chains below, sequenced in a study of cytomegalovirus exposure and HLA in healthy donors. With 60 Vbeta and 13 Jbeta primers, the PCR was carried out. Sequencing used immunoSEQ multiplex PCR; TCRdb keeps in-frame clones, though not all of them. Seen here are about 120,000 clones, 80% to 85% observed once, and the top ten hold 3% to 5%. Material for sequencing was PBMCs. Receptors originate from a woman aged 30 to 39 in good health and CMV-seronegative.

The rearrangement links TRBV19 to TRBJ2-3, with 8 positions matching TRBD1. Germline-derived CDR1 and CDR2 are LNHDA and SQIVND (reference sequence). This CDR3 is built from 14 residues. Trimming at V came to 3 bases and at J to 3 bases, leaving 2 bases not matched to a gene. The CDR3 protein is CASSMRTGTDTQYF. The DNA of the CDR3 is TGTGCCAGTAGTATGAGGACAGGGACAGATACGCAGTATTTT.

As for this clone: An end of the junction differs from the germline gene, which may be a read error. The V call is TRBV28, the J call TRBJ2-7, with a possible D match to TRBD1 (5 bases). CDR3 length: 12 amino acids. Germline V gene lookup returns CDR1 MDHEN and CDR2 SYDVKM. CDR3 sequence reads: CASSGILSQGRF. Written as DNA, the CDR3 is TGTGCCAGCAGTGGGATTTTGAGCCAGGGCCGGTTC.

The chain carries TRBV18 and TRBJ2-7, with D possibly TRBD2 on 5 matching bases. The V gene's germline CDR1 is KGHSH and CDR2 LQKENI. The CDR3 spans 14 residues. The V and J ends lost 3 bases and 2 bases respectively, with 11 bases between them. The CDR3 DNA follows: TGTGCCAGCTCACCCGGGAAGGTAGCCTACGAGCAGTACTTC. Translation gives CASSPGKVAYEQYF.

The CDR3 loop reads CASSQVESSSYNEQFF. The CDR3 nucleotides are TGCGCCAGCAGCCAAGTGGAGTCAAGCTCCTACAATGAGCAGTTCTTC. The V gene is TRBV4-1, the J gene TRBJ2-1; D not certain. Trimming took off 1 base at V and 0 bases at J, with 10 bases between the two ends. Germline-derived CDR1 and CDR2 are MGHRA and YSYEKL. The CDR3 loop spans 16 amino acids.

This chain joins TRBV27 and TRBJ2-3, with TRBD1 as a possible D gene (6 bases). The CDR3 is 15 residues long. Per germline, CDR1 MNHEY and CDR2 SMNVEV (reference sequence). V lost 5 bases and J lost 2, with 14 bases in between. CDR3: CASSISTGPTDTQYF. CDR3 sequence (DNA): TGTGCCAGCAGTATCTCGACAGGACCCACAGATACGCAGTATTTT.

The rearrangement uses TRBV12-1 and TRBJ2-7; TRBD2 is the table's D call and was not checked against the DNA. TRBV12-1 is an annotated pseudogene. There are 17 residues in the CDR3. CDR3 loop: CASSLRGGGAKSYEQYF. CDR3 DNA: TGTGCCAGCAGTCTCCGGGGGGGCGGGGCTAAGTCCTACGAGCAGTACTTC.

This clone was seen only once. V usage is TRBV4-3 and J usage is TRBJ1-4; 8 nucleotides align to TRBD1. The ends lost 2 bases at V and 5 bases at J; junction bases unmatched: 4. The CDR3 sequence is 15 residues long. Germline assignment: CDR1 LGHNA and CDR2 YSLEER. The CDR3 spells CASSQFDRGNEKLFF. The DNA of the CDR3 is TGCGCCAGCAGCCAATTCGACAGGGGAAATGAAAAACTGTTTTTT.

This sequence joins TRBV28 and TRBJ2-7; 7 positions agree with TRBD2. Germline CDR1 and CDR2: MDHEN and SYDVKM. CDR3 size: 15 residues. V shed 8 bases, J shed 1 base, and the junction held 11 bases outside the gene matches. DNA of the CDR3: TGTGCCAGCCGGGAGGCGGGAAGGGTATCCTACGAGCAGTACTTC. This translates into CASREAGRVSYEQYF.

The V gene is TRBV4-1, the J gene TRBJ2-5; the D gene is possibly TRBD2 (5 bases). The V and J ends lost 0 bases and 5 bases respectively, with 13 bases between them. The germline V gene encodes CDR1 MGHRA and CDR2 YSYEKL. CDR3 length equals 15 residues. The CDR3 loop is CASSQDGVRAETQYF. The CDR3 DNA reads as TGCGCCAGCAGCCAAGACGGGGTAAGGGCGGAGACCCAGTACTTC.

J is TRBJ2-7 and V is TRBV27; 8 nucleotides match TRBD1. Germline CDR1 MNHEY, CDR2 SMNVEV (reference sequence). J gave up 3 bases and V 6 bases, and 13 bases lay outside the gene matches. The CDR3 runs to 16 residues. This CDR3 is CASSLKRDRLVYEQYF. CDR3 nucleotides: TGTGCCAGCAGCCTTAAAAGGGACAGGTTAGTCTACGAGCAGTACTTC.

The chain carries TRBV6-4 and TRBJ2-7; D call uncertain. Trimming removed 2 bases at V and 4 bases at J, with 9 bases between. The germline V gene has CDR1 MRHNA and CDR2 SNTAGT. This CDR3 has 13 residues. The CDR3 region has the DNA TGTGCCAGCAGTGACGGGCCGGCGTACGAGCAGTACTTC. As protein: CASSDGPAYEQYF.

The count of this clone is one. The chain combines TRBV19 with TRBJ2-7; 11 bases agree with TRBD1. The CDR3 has 15 residues. Germline V CDR1 and CDR2: LNHDA, SQIVND (reference sequence). V lost 4 bases to trimming and J lost 1 base; unmatched junction nucleotides: 3. The CDR3 DNA sequence: TGTGCCAGTAGTAGAGGGACAGGGGGATCCTACGAGCAGTACTTC. Encoded protein: CASSRGTGGSYEQYF.

The chain employs TRBV15 and TRBJ2-1; 9 bases align to TRBD2. This CDR3 spans 14 amino acids. Per the germline V gene, CDR1 is LNHNV and CDR2 is YYDKDF (reference sequence). V shed 5 bases, J shed 4 bases, and the junction held 3 bases outside the gene matches. CDR3 DNA: TGTGCCACCAGCCGCGGGAGGGAGTACAATGAGCAGTTCTTC. Amino acids: CATSRGREYNEQFF.

This chain's CDR3 is CATAVKNTEAFF. CDR3 DNA sequence: TGTGCCACTGCGGTAAAGAACACTGAAGCTTTCTTT. The V gene is TRBV15, the J gene TRBJ1-1; no reliable D call. The CDR3 sequence is 12 residues long. The germline CDR1 and CDR2 sequences are LNHNV and YYDKDF (reference sequence). Trimming cost V 9 bases and J 1 base, with 9 bases left between them. Looking up the rest from reference TRBV15 and TRBJ1-1 gives the full variable domain: DAMVIQNPRYQVTQFGKPVTLSCSQTLNHNVMYWYQQKSSQAPKLLFHYYDKDFNNEADTPDNFQSRRPNTSFCFLDIRSPGLGDTAMYLCATAVKNTEAFFGQGTRLTVV.

This clone was seen repeatedly, ten times or more. The CDR3 sequence: CASSQSGAGELFF. CDR3 DNA: TGCGCCAGCAGTCAATCAGGGGCCGGGGAGCTGTTTTTT. This sequence joins TRBV23-1 and TRBJ2-2, with D possibly being TRBD1 (5 bases). TRBV23-1 is given ORF status, its function remaining uncertain. The V end was cut by 0 bases, the J end by 6 bases, with 5 bases between. This CDR3 is 13 amino acids long.

CDR3 bases: TGTGCCAGCAGCTTACAGGACACTGAAGCTTTCTTT. Amino acids: CASSLQDTEAFF. V is TRBV11-2 and J is TRBJ1-1; D is ambiguous. Trimming took off 2 bases at V and 3 bases at J, with 4 bases between the two ends. The CDR3 spans 12 residues. Germline lookup yields CDR1 SGHAT and CDR2 FQNNGV.

The rearrangement joins TRBV5-1 to TRBJ2-5; D is ambiguous. The germline V and J ends were trimmed by 5 bases and 0 bases, with 8 bases remaining between them. Per the germline V gene, CDR1 is SGHRS and CDR2 is YFSETQ. The CDR3 sequence is 13 residues long. The CDR3 here is CASRRTDQETQYF. Here the CDR3 DNA reads TGCGCCAGCAGAAGAACAGACCAAGAGACCCAGTACTTC.

The chain employs TRBV19 and TRBJ2-1; 9 bases are shared with TRBD1. V shed 9 bases, J shed 4 bases, and the junction held 7 bases outside the gene matches. CDR3 length equals 14 residues. From germline, CDR1 is LNHDA and CDR2 SQIVND (reference sequence). The CDR3 is CASEPGQGYNEQFF. In nucleotides, the CDR3 is TGTGCCAGCGAGCCGGGACAGGGATACAATGAGCAGTTCTTC.

Only a few counts were recorded for this clone. The chain links TRBV10-3 to TRBJ2-7, with D uncertain. V was trimmed by 7 bases and J by 0 bases, leaving 10 bases between them. The germline gives CDR1 ENHRY, CDR2 SYGVKD. The CDR3 is made up of 13 amino acids. CDR3 sequence reads: CAIKAESSYEQYF. In DNA, the CDR3 is TGTGCCATCAAGGCGGAAAGCTCCTACGAGCAGTACTTC.

V usage is TRBV7-2 and J usage is TRBJ2-7; 14 nucleotides agree with TRBD2. This CDR3 region has 19 residues. Germline trimming cut 0 bases from V and 2 bases from J; bases unmatched to any gene: 9. Germline-derived CDR1 and CDR2 are SGHTA and FQGNSA. The CDR3 loop is CASSLAGTSGSRNPYEQYF. Written as DNA, the CDR3 is TGTGCCAGCAGCTTAGCTGGGACTAGCGGGAGTCGAAACCCCTACGAGCAGTACTTC.

This clone was detected a few times. The germline gene is not matched at one end of the junction; a read error may be the cause. J is TRBJ1-1 and V is TRBV7-9, with 10 bases identical to TRBD1. CDR1 is SEHNR, CDR2 FQNEAQ, per germline (reference sequence). The CDR3 has 13 residues. This CDR3 is CSSSFPGQGRAFF. Written as DNA, the CDR3 is TGTTCCAGCAGCTTCCCGGGACAGGGGAGGGCTTTCTTT.

V and J are TRBV7-2 and TRBJ2-7; D possibly corresponds to TRBD2 (6 bases). V was trimmed by 0 bases and J by 3 bases, leaving 12 bases between them. This CDR3 is 15 amino acids long. The germline gives CDR1 SGHTA, CDR2 FQGNSA. The CDR3 loop is CASSLAGGGNYEQYF. For the CDR3, the DNA is TGTGCCAGCAGCTTAGCGGGGGGTGGGAACTACGAGCAGTACTTC.

The chain joins TRBV28 to TRBJ1-1; D remains unclear. The CDR3 is 12 amino acids. Trimming took off 2 bases at V and 9 bases at J, with 10 bases between the two ends. Germline V gene lookup returns CDR1 MDHEN and CDR2 SYDVKM. CDR3 bases: TGTGCCAGCAGTTTACTCCGGGGTCAAGCTTTCTTT. This translates into CASSLLRGQAFF.

A few counts support this clone. The chain recombines TRBV6-5 with TRBJ2-5; 11 bases line up with TRBD1. The trim removed 8 bases at V and 7 bases at J, leaving 9 bases unmatched. CDR1 and CDR2 from the germline V gene are MNHEY and SVGAGI. The CDR3 is made up of 14 amino acids. This chain's CDR3 is CASSRTGGRGTQYF. The DNA of the CDR3 is TGTGCCAGCTCCCGGACAGGGGGCAGGGGGACCCAGTACTTC.

This sequence joins TRBV28 and TRBJ1-5; tentative D call: TRBD1 (5 bases). V lost 7 bases and J 3 bases, leaving 19 bases between the germline ends. The CDR3 contains 16 residues. Germline V CDR1 and CDR2: MDHEN, SYDVKM. CDR3 loop: CASIADGASLNQPQHF. For the CDR3, the DNA is TGTGCCAGCATTGCAGATGGGGCTTCCCTCAATCAGCCCCAGCATTTT.

The V and J genes are TRBV27 and TRBJ2-5; D is possibly TRBD2 (6 bases). The J call may be wrong; the DNA end is better matched by TRBJ2-7. This CDR3 spans 16 amino acids. Per germline, CDR1 MNHEY and CDR2 SMNVEV (reference sequence). The CDR3 reads CASSSGAMGGAYEQYF. The CDR3 region has the DNA TGTGCCAGCAGCTCCGGAGCCATGGGGGGAGCCTACGAGCAGTACTTC.

V is TRBV6-5 and J is TRBJ1-2; D uncertain. The CDR3 extends over 15 amino acids. In germline, CDR1 is MNHEY, CDR2 SVGAGI. The V and J ends lost 0 bases and 4 bases respectively, with 12 bases between them. This CDR3 is CASSYSKFSFYGYTF. CDR3 coding DNA: TGTGCCAGCAGTTACTCGAAGTTTAGCTTCTATGGCTACACCTTC.